This record looks at one TCR beta chain sequence and its context. Its antigen remains unknown. These data come from a study of shared clonotypes between healthy human individuals. Findings and caveats of the study: Few donors limited the genetic and exposure-history diversity represented.

Genomic DNA of every subset was divided equally among multiple immunoSEQ plates. In the original analysis: ImmunoSEQ junction-only sequences lacked quality scores, so their filtering differed. Only in-frame clones appear in the TCRdb table, and some are missing; sequencing was by immunoSEQ multiplex PCR. D and trimming come from the DNA, and the V and J calls and clone size come from that table. The table records about 460,000 clones, around 77% of them present only once. The donors were adults (healthy and HIV-negative) with no recent acute infections or vaccinations. The receptor was derived from a middle-aged woman in good health. Some clones in this sample may be carry-over from other donors' samples. The sequencing input was PBMCs.

Written as DNA, the CDR3 is TGTGCCAGCAGCGCAACAGGGGGCGCAGGTGGCTACACCTTC. Protein sequence: CASSATGGAGGYTF. The chain links TRBV7-8 to TRBJ1-2; TRBD1 matches at 9 bases. Trimming at V came to 5 bases and at J to 7 bases, leaving 8 bases not matched to a gene. The CDR3 is made up of 14 amino acids. Germline CDR1 reads SGHVS; CDR2 reads FQNEAQ.